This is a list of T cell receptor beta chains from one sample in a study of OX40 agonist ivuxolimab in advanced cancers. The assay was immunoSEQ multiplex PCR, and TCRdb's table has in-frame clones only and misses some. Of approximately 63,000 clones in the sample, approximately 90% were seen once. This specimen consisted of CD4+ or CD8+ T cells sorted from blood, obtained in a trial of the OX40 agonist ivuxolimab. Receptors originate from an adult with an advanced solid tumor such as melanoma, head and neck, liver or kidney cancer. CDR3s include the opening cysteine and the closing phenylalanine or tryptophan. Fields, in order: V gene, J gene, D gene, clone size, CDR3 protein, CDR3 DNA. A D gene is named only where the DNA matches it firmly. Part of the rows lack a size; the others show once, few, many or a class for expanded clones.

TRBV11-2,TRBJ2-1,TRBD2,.,CASSLGAGGGNEQFF,TGTGCCAGCAGCTTAGGGGCGGGAGGAGGTAATGAGCAGTTCTTC
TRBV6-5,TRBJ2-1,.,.,CASSFYSREPNNEQFF,TGTGCCAGCAGTTTCTACAGCCGGGAGCCTAACAATGAGCAGTTCTTC
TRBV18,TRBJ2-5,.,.,CASSDSIRGFQETQYF,TGTGCCAGCTCCGACAGTATACGGGGCTTCCAAGAGACCCAGTACTTC
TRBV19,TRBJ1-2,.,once,CASSIDRTPYGYTF,TGTGCCAGTAGTATAGATCGTACACCCTATGGCTACACCTTC
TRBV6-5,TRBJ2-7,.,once,CASSNGFAYEQYF,TGTGCCAGCAGCAACGGATTCGCCTACGAGCAGTACTTC
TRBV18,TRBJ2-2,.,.,CASSREEITMRNTGELFF,TGTGCCAGCTCACGAGAGGAGATCACTATGAGAAACACCGGGGAGCTGTTTTTT
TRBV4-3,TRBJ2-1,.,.,CASSQEGTSRITERQFF,TGCGCCAGCAGCCAAGAGGGAACTAGCCGTATCACCGAAAGGCAGTTCTTC
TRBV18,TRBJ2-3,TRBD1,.,CASSSDRGLEDTQYF,TGTGCCAGCTCGTCGGACAGGGGGTTAGAAGATACGCAGTATTTT
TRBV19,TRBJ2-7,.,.,CASSLLGDSYEQYF,TGTGCCAGTAGTCTCCTTGGCGACTCCTACGAGCAGTACTTC
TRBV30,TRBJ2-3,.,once,CAWSSPRNTQYF,TGTGCCTGGAGTTCCCCTAGGAATACGCAGTATTTT
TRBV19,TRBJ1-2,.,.,CASSPHLDGYTF,TGTGCCAGTAGTCCTCATTTAGATGGCTACACCTTC
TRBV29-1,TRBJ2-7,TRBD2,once,CSVRGSLAGTNSYEQYF,TGCAGCGTAAGGGGTAGTCTAGCGGGGACAAACTCCTACGAGCAGTACTTC
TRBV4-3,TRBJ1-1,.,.,CASSPEGDTEAFF,TGCGCCAGCAGCCCTGAGGGGGACACTGAAGCTTTCTTT
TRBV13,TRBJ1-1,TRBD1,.,CASSPRDRLEAFF,TGTGCCAGCAGCCCCCGGGACAGGCTCGAAGCTTTCTTT
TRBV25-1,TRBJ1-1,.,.,CASSVSRGTEAFF,TGTGCCAGCAGTGTTTCGCGGGGCACTGAAGCTTTCTTT
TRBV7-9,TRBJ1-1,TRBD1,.,CASSLGQGVAEAFF,TGTGCCAGCAGCTTAGGACAGGGAGTGGCTGAAGCTTTCTTT
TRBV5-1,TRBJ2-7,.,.,CASSLGGDEQYF,TGCGCCAGCAGCTTGGGGGGGGACGAGCAGTACTTC
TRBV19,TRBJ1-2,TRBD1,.,CASSVRQGEYYGYTF,TGTGCCAGTAGTGTTCGACAGGGAGAGTACTATGGCTACACCTTC
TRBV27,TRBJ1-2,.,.,CASFNPGRLNGYTF,TGTGCCAGTTTCAATCCGGGGCGGCTGAATGGCTACACCTTC
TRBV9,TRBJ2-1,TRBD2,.,CASSLSSGGHYNEQFF,TGTGCCAGCAGCCTTTCTAGCGGAGGGCACTACAATGAGCAGTTCTTC
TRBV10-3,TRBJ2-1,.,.,CAISESGGGRDEQFF,TGTGCCATCAGTGAGTCGGGTGGGGGCCGCGATGAGCAGTTCTTC
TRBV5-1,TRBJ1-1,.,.,CASSPGDYTEAFF,TGCGCCAGCAGCCCAGGGGACTACACTGAAGCTTTCTTT
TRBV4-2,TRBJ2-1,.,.,CASSHPAQRLNEQFF,TGTGCCAGCAGCCACCCGGCCCAACGGCTCAATGAGCAGTTCTTC
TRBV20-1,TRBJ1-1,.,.,CSAVRVTEAFF,TGCAGTGCTGTCCGGGTAACTGAAGCTTTCTTT
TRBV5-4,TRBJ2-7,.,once,CASSLEITGSYEQYF,TGTGCCAGCAGCTTGGAAATCACAGGTTCCTACGAGCAGTACTTC
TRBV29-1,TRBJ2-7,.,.,CSVALQGYEQYF,TGCAGCGTCGCACTACAGGGATACGAGCAGTACTTC
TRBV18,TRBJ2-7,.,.,CASSPVSGTYEQYF,TGTGCCAGCTCACCAGTGTCAGGGACCTACGAGCAGTACTTC
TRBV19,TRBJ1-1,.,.,CANRYTEAFF,TGTGCCAATAGATACACTGAAGCTTTCTTT
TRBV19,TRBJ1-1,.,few,CASSIGTGNTEAFF,TGTGCCAGTAGTATAGGAACAGGGAACACTGAAGCTTTCTTT
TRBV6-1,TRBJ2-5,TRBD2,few,CASRPLAGGLETQYF,TGTGCCAGCAGGCCTCTAGCGGGAGGATTGGAGACCCAGTACTTC
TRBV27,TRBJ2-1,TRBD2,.,CASSLIGAGGSYNEQFF,TGTGCCAGCAGTCTAATCGGTGCGGGAGGCTCTTACAATGAGCAGTTCTTC
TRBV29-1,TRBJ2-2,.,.,CSVVQGTTGELFF,TGCAGCGTCGTACAGGGTACCACCGGGGAGCTGTTTTTT
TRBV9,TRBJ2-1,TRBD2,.,CAGSVFSGSPDEQFF,TGTGCCGGCAGCGTATTCAGCGGGAGTCCTGATGAGCAGTTCTTC
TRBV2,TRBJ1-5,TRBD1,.,CASSGMYRDRGHQPQHF,TGTGCCAGCAGCGGAATGTACCGGGACAGGGGCCATCAGCCCCAGCATTTT
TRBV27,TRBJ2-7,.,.,CASSYSGTLTYEQYF,TGTGCCAGTTCCTATTCCGGGACACTAACCTACGAGCAGTACTTC
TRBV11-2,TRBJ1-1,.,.,CASSLWPGSETEAFF,TGTGCCAGCAGCTTATGGCCAGGGTCGGAAACTGAAGCTTTCTTT
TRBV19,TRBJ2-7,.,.,CASSIWGVGYEQYF,TGTGCCAGTAGTATCTGGGGAGTCGGCTACGAGCAGTACTTC
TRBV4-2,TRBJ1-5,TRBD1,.,CASSQDLQGPIDQPQHF,TGTGCCAGCAGCCAAGATCTACAGGGGCCTATTGATCAGCCCCAGCATTTT
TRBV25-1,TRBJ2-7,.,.,CATGRAGSYEQYF,TGTGCCACCGGGCGCGCAGGGTCCTACGAGCAGTACTTC
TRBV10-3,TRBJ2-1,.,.,CAISGEVSSYNEQFF,TGTGCCATCAGTGGGGAGGTTAGCTCCTACAATGAGCAGTTCTTC
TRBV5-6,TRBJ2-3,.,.,CASSWQPGPGDTQYF,TGTGCCAGCAGCTGGCAGCCAGGGCCTGGAGATACGCAGTATTTT
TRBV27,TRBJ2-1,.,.,CASSLGPNEQFF,TGTGCCAGCAGTTTAGGGCCAAATGAGCAGTTCTTC
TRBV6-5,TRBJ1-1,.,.,CASSYSNQNTEAFF,TGTGCCAGCAGTTACTCGAACCAGAACACTGAAGCTTTCTTT
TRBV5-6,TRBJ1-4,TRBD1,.,CASSLGFQGAKTVNEKLFF,TGTGCCAGCAGCTTGGGTTTTCAGGGGGCGAAAACCGTTAATGAAAAACTGTTTTTT